The 18 T cell receptor beta chains below come from one sample, sequenced in a study of cytomegalovirus exposure and HLA in healthy donors. PCR primers comprised 60 Vbeta and 13 Jbeta primers. The protocol was immunoSEQ multiplex PCR, while the TCRdb copy is restricted to in-frame clones and leaves out a portion. Of 90,000 or so clones listed, over 75% are singletons. The sample was PBMCs. The receptors here all came from a boy younger than 18 in good health and CMV-seronegative.

The rearrangement uses TRBV2 and TRBJ2-7; perhaps TRBD1 as D (6 bases). This CDR3 is 13 amino acids long. V was shortened by 7 bases and J by 0 bases, with 10 bases between the two germline ends. Germline CDR1 and CDR2: SNHLY and FYNNEI. CDR3 in DNA: TGTGCCAGCATCTACAGGGACTCCTACGAGCAGTACTTC. It codes for CASIYRDSYEQYF.

The chain carries TRBV9 and TRBJ1-1; 7 bases align to TRBD1. The CDR3 totals 14 residues. V lost 0 bases and J lost 4; bases outside the gene matches: 3. Germline V gene sequence: CDR1 SGDLS, CDR2 YYNGEE. In DNA, the CDR3 is TGTGCCAGCAGCGTAGTGGCAGGGGGCACTGAAGCTTTCTTT. It codes for CASSVVAGGTEAFF.

This clone has just a few counts. This sequence joins TRBV25-1 and TRBJ1-2; perhaps TRBD1 as D (5 bases). Germline CDR1 MGHDK, CDR2 SYGVNS. Trimming cost V 1 base and J 3 bases, with 9 bases left between them. The CDR3 contains 14 residues. CDR3 in amino acids: CASSESGRDYGYTF. The CDR3 DNA is TGTGCCAGCAGTGAATCGGGCAGGGACTATGGCTACACCTTC.

This rearrangement joins TRBV30 to TRBJ2-5; 7 nucleotides line up with TRBD2. Trimming took 0 bases from V and 4 from J; bases not matched to a gene: 5. The V gene's germline CDR1 is GTSNPN and CDR2 SVGIG (reference sequence). This CDR3 has 14 amino acids. The CDR3 loop is CAWSVGIAGETQYF. In nucleotides, the CDR3 is TGTGCCTGGAGTGTAGGAATAGCGGGAGAGACCCAGTACTTC.

The CDR3 here is CASRGSGASYNEQFF. CDR3 coding DNA: TGTGCCAGCAGGGGGTCAGGGGCTTCCTACAATGAGCAGTTCTTC. This chain links TRBV27 with TRBJ2-1, with D perhaps TRBD1 (6 bases). Trimming pared 6 bases from V and 1 base from J, leaving 13 bases between. The CDR3 covers 15 residues. The germline V gene has CDR1 MNHEY and CDR2 SMNVEV (reference sequence).

The chain couples TRBV5-4 to TRBJ1-1, with D possibly matching TRBD1 (5 bases). V lost 5 bases and J lost 6, with 14 bases in between. From germline, CDR1 is SGHNT and CDR2 YYREEE (reference sequence). There are 13 residues in the CDR3. The CDR3 sequence is CASSMYRTPEAFF. DNA for the CDR3: TGTGCCAGCAGTATGTACAGGACCCCTGAAGCTTTCTTT.

In its sample, this clone was seen once. The CDR3 DNA follows: TGTGCCAGCAGTTACTCAGCGGGAGATATGGACGAGCAGTACTTC. It translates to CASSYSAGDMDEQYF. The chain joins TRBV6-5 to TRBJ2-7; 8 bases are a match to TRBD2. The V gene's germline CDR1 is MNHEY and CDR2 SVGAGI. The CDR3 length is 15 residues. V trimming: 0 bases; J trimming: 5 bases; junction bases outside the gene matches: 6.

This clone was seen only once. CDR3 protein: CASSQDLWGIRQPQHF. In nucleotides, the CDR3 is TGCGCCAGCAGCCAAGATCTCTGGGGCATCCGACAGCCCCAGCATTTT. This sequence joins TRBV4-3 and TRBJ1-5; TRBD1 might be the D (5 bases). Germline-derived CDR1 and CDR2 are LGHNA and YSLEER. The germline V and J ends were trimmed by 0 bases and 7 bases, with 16 bases remaining between them. The CDR3 extends over 16 amino acids.

The genes are TRBV5-1 and TRBJ2-5; possible D gene TRBD1, 6 bases. Germline loops: CDR1 SGHRS, CDR2 YFSETQ. The V gene lost 4 bases and the J gene lost 2 bases, with 9 bases spanning the gap. The CDR3 covers 13 residues. DNA of the CDR3: TGCGCCAGCAGCACGACAGGTCAAGAGACCCAGTACTTC. Translated, it gives CASSTTGQETQYF.

V is TRBV7-2 and J is TRBJ2-3; D might be TRBD2 (5 bases). Per the germline V gene, CDR1 is SGHTA and CDR2 is FQGNSA. Trimming took 5 bases from V and 6 from J, leaving 18 bases between them. This CDR3 comprises 15 residues. CDR3 in amino acids: CASSQKVGVWDTQYF. Written as DNA, the CDR3 is TGTGCCAGCAGCCAAAAGGTGGGAGTGTGGGATACGCAGTATTTT.

The chain recombines TRBV6-6 with TRBJ1-5, with D uncertain. This CDR3 contains 13 residues. The V gene's germline CDR1 is MNHNY and CDR2 SVGAGI (reference sequence). Trimming removed 4 bases at V and 5 bases at J, with 9 bases between. For the CDR3, the DNA is TGTGCCAGCAGTTTGATAAGCCATCAGCCCCAGCATTTT. This codes for CASSLISHQPQHF.

The CDR3 coding sequence is TGCGCCAGCAGTGAGGTTTCGGGGGGCACTGAAGCTTTCTTT. Translated: CASSEVSGGTEAFF. This chain joins TRBV10-1 and TRBJ1-1; a weak D match, TRBD1 (5 bases). The CDR3 loop spans 14 amino acids. Per the germline V gene, CDR1 is WNHNN and CDR2 is SYGVQD (reference sequence). The V gene lost 2 bases and the J gene lost 4 bases, with 11 bases spanning the gap.

CDR3 loop: CASSLKSVYGYTF. CDR3 coding DNA: TGTGCCAGCAGCTTAAAGAGCGTCTATGGCTACACCTTC. The rearrangement uses TRBV7-3 and TRBJ1-2; no firm D call. The CDR3 runs to 13 residues. CDR1 SGHTA and CDR2 FQGTGA come from the germline V gene. Trimming took off 1 base at V and 4 bases at J, with 7 bases between the two ends.

The chain carries TRBV29-1 and TRBJ1-2; D is unresolved. CDR1 and CDR2 from the germline V gene are SQVTM and ANQGSEA. Trimming removed 6 bases from V and 7 bases from J, with 18 bases in between. CDR3 size: 13 residues. The CDR3 DNA follows: TGCAGCGTCTCTTCGGGGTCAGGACTTGGCTACACCTTC. Amino acids: CSVSSGSGLGYTF.

This CDR3 is CASRWGDEENTEAFF. CDR3 nucleotide sequence: TGTGCCAGTAGATGGGGCGACGAGGAAAACACTGAAGCTTTCTTT. The chain has TRBV19 and TRBJ1-1; the D gene is possibly TRBD1 (5 bases). CDR1 and CDR2 from the germline V gene are LNHDA and SQIVND (reference sequence). The CDR3 has 15 residues. The V gene lost 6 bases and the J gene lost 2 bases, with 16 bases spanning the gap.

J is TRBJ1-1 and V is TRBV5-6; possibly TRBD1 for D (5 bases). The germline V and J ends were trimmed by 2 bases and 10 bases, with 9 bases remaining between them. The germline CDR1 and CDR2 sequences are SGHDT and YYEEEE. The CDR3 totals 11 residues. CDR3: CASSFGQGAFF. DNA of the CDR3: TGTGCCAGCAGCTTTGGGCAGGGAGCTTTCTTT.

This clone was observed a single time. The chain carries TRBV9 and TRBJ2-7; 8 bases agree with TRBD1. Germline CDR1 reads SGDLS; CDR2 reads YYNGEE. V dropped 2 bases and J dropped 5; count of bases not matched to a gene: 12. The CDR3 covers 16 residues. CDR3 protein: CASSVKSVTGVHEQYF. CDR3 sequence (DNA): TGTGCCAGCAGCGTTAAGAGTGTGACAGGGGTACACGAGCAGTACTTC.

The gene calls are TRBV5-4 and TRBJ1-1; D unclear. Germline V gene data show CDR1 as SGHNT and CDR2 as YYREEE (reference sequence). The V end was cut by 0 bases, the J end by 3 bases, with 6 bases between. CDR3 length equals 13 residues. The CDR3 reads CASSLERDTEAFF. The CDR3 DNA follows: TGTGCCAGCAGCTTGGAGCGGGACACTGAAGCTTTCTTT.